These 16 T cell receptor beta chains were sequenced from one sample in a study of blood T cell repertoires in COVID-19. Assay used: immunoSEQ multiplex PCR; TCRdb lists only in-frame clones, some missing. Of about 82,000 clones in the sample, about four fifths were seen once. Source material: peripheral blood. These TCRs come from an elderly man with acute or convalescent COVID-19.

The chain recombines TRBV12-3 or TRBV12-4 with TRBJ2-7; 10 nucleotides line up with TRBD1. V trimming: 8 bases; J trimming: 4 bases; junction bases outside the gene matches: 5. The CDR3 consists of 13 residues. The CDR3 spells CASSPDRGYEQYF. The DNA of the CDR3 is TGTGCCAGCTCCCCGGACAGGGGGTACGAGCAGTACTTC.

J is TRBJ1-6 and V is TRBV18; D remains ambiguous. The CDR3 runs to 15 residues. The germline gives CDR1 KGHSH, CDR2 LQKENI. V lost 3 bases and J lost 5, with 11 bases in between. CDR3 sequence reads: CASSPRETDNSPLHF. The DNA for the CDR3 is TGTGCCAGCTCACCGCGGGAAACAGATAATTCACCCCTCCACTTT.

V and J are TRBV11-2 and TRBJ1-2; D may be TRBD1 (5 bases). The V gene lost 4 bases and the J gene lost 7 bases, with 19 bases spanning the gap. This CDR3 has 15 amino acids. CDR1 and CDR2 from the germline V gene are SGHAT and FQNNGV. The CDR3, as DNA: TGTGCCAGCAGCTCCGAGGACATCGGCGCCCTTGGCTACACCTTC. Amino acids: CASSSEDIGALGYTF.

The chain combines TRBV18 with TRBJ1-3, with D possibly matching TRBD1 (6 bases). Trimming shortened V by 2 bases and J by 4 bases, and 12 bases separated the two germline ends. The CDR3 is 15 amino acids. Germline CDR1 is KGHSH and CDR2 is LQKENI. The CDR3 sequence is CASSPGQGRGNTIYF. CDR3 nucleotide sequence: TGTGCCAGCTCACCAGGGCAGGGGAGAGGAAACACCATATATTTT. Combining the CDR3 with reference TRBV18 and TRBJ1-3 gives the whole variable domain NAGVMQNPRHLVRRRGQEARLRCSPMKGHSHVYWYRQLPEEGLKFMVYLQKENIIDESGMPKERFSAEFPKEGPSILRIQQVVRGDSAAYFCASSPGQGRGNTIYFGEGSWLTVV.

The CDR3 loop is CASSLQGALNTEAFF. The DNA of the CDR3 is TGTGCCAGCAGTTTACAGGGGGCGCTGAACACTGAAGCTTTCTTT. The chain is built from TRBV2 and TRBJ1-1; 9 bases line up with TRBD1. V trimming: 5 bases; J trimming: 0 bases; junction bases outside the gene matches: 4. Germline assignment: CDR1 SNHLY and CDR2 FYNNEI. The CDR3 runs 15 residues.

V is TRBV6-5 and J is TRBJ2-7; TRBD2 matches at 12 bases. Germline CDR1 and CDR2: MNHEY and SVGAGI. There are 14 residues in the CDR3. Trimming at V came to 6 bases and at J to 5 bases, leaving 5 bases not matched to a gene. In DNA form, the CDR3 reads TGTGCCAGCAGATCTAGCGGGAGGGGAAACGAGCAGTACTTC. This codes for CASRSSGRGNEQYF.

The chain recombines TRBV3-1 (or the pseudogene TRBV3-2) with TRBJ2-7; the D gene is possibly TRBD2 (6 bases). The CDR3 is 13 amino acids. V was pared by 2 bases and J by 3 bases, with 8 bases between. Germline CDR1 and CDR2: LGHDT and YNNKEL (reference sequence). The CDR3 nucleotides are TGTGCCAGCAGCCAACGGGAGTACTACGAGCAGTACTTC. As protein: CASSQREYYEQYF.

V usage is TRBV5-4 and J usage is TRBJ1-2; maybe TRBD1 (6 bases). V lost 4 bases and J lost 2, with 9 bases in between. This CDR3 is built from 13 residues. The germline V gene encodes CDR1 SGHNT and CDR2 YYREEE (reference sequence). The CDR3 DNA reads TGTGCCAGCAGCCGGGACATGAACTATGGCTACACCTTC. Translating it yields CASSRDMNYGYTF.

This clone came up a few times. The chain combines TRBV5-4 with TRBJ2-7, with D maybe TRBD1 (6 bases). Trimming shortened V by 4 bases and J by 2 bases, and 13 bases separated the two germline ends. The germline V gene has CDR1 SGHNT and CDR2 YYREEE (reference sequence). The CDR3 covers 14 residues. CDR3 loop: CASSLKGQPYEQYF. CDR3 in DNA: TGTGCCAGCAGCCTGAAAGGACAGCCCTACGAGCAGTACTTC.

The chain carries TRBV24-1 and TRBJ2-2, with 9 bases lining up with TRBD1. This CDR3 is built from 16 residues. The V gene's germline CDR1 is KGHDR and CDR2 SFDVKD. Trimming removed 3 bases from V and 5 bases from J; junction bases left unmatched: 6. The CDR3 nucleotides are TGTGCCACCAGTGATCGGGGGACAGGGCCAACCGGGGAGCTGTTTTTT. It specifies CATSDRGTGPTGELFF.

This chain uses TRBV21-1 with TRBJ2-1; TRBD1 reflects the table's D call only, with no check against the DNA. TRBV21-1 represents a pseudogene. CDR3 size: 15 residues. CDR3 DNA sequence: TGTGCCAGCGCCTGCGACAGGAACTCCTACAATGAGCAGTTCTTC. This encodes CASACDRNSYNEQFF.

The V and J genes are TRBV27 and TRBJ1-5; D is possibly TRBD1 (6 bases). The CDR3 spans 15 residues. In germline, CDR1 is MNHEY, CDR2 SMNVEV (reference sequence). V lost 5 bases and J lost 3, with 14 bases in between. The CDR3 bases are TGTGCCAGCAGTCTCGCAGGGGTTCCCAATCAGCCCCAGCATTTT. Translation gives CASSLAGVPNQPQHF.

This clone has just one count. The chain employs TRBV5-1 and TRBJ2-1; TRBD2 matches 12 bases. V gave up 5 bases and J gave up 12 bases; unmatched junction bases: 15. Germline loops: CDR1 SGHRS, CDR2 YFSETQ. The CDR3 contains 16 residues. The CDR3 region is CASRTITSGRRSRQFF. CDR3 in DNA: TGCGCCAGCAGGACCATTACTAGCGGGAGGCGCAGTCGGCAGTTCTTC.

This chain joins TRBV11-2 and TRBJ2-7; tentatively, D is TRBD2 (5 bases). The CDR3 is 14 amino acids. V shed 1 base and J shed 3 bases, with 10 bases lying between them. Germline V gene data show CDR1 as SGHAT and CDR2 as FQNNGV. This CDR3 reads CASSLAGMRYEQYF. In DNA, the CDR3 is TGTGCCAGCAGCTTAGCCGGGATGCGCTACGAGCAGTACTTC.

V is TRBV11-2 and J is TRBJ2-2; 8 bases match TRBD2. CDR1 and CDR2 (germline): SGHAT, FQNNGV. CDR3 length: 16 amino acids. Trimming cost V 5 bases and J 4 bases; bases outside gene matches: 9. This CDR3 reads CASSQRGGPATGELFF. The CDR3 nucleotides read TGTGCCAGCAGCCAACGGGGGGGACCAGCCACCGGGGAGCTGTTTTTT.

This clone appeared a single time. The chain recombines TRBV19 with TRBJ2-5; the match to TRBD2 covers 14 bases. V was clipped by 4 bases and J by 5 bases; unmatched bases: 6. The CDR3 is 16 residues long. The germline CDR1 and CDR2 sequences are LNHDA and SQIVND (reference sequence). The CDR3 protein is CASSKGLAGDAETQYF. CDR3 nucleotides: TGTGCCAGTAGTAAGGGACTAGCGGGAGACGCCGAGACCCAGTACTTC.